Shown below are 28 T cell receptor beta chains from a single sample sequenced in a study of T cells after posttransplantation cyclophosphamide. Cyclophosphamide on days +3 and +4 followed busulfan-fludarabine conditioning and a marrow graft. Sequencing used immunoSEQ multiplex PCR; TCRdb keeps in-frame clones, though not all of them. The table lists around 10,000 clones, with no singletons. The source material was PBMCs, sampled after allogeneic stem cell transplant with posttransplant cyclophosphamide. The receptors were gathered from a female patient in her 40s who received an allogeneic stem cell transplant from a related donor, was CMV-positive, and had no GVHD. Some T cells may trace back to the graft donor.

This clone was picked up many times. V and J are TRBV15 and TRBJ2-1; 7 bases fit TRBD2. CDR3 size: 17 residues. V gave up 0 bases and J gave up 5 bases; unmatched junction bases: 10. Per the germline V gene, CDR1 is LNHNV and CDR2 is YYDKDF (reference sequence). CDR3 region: CATSRDNGGTTNNEQFF. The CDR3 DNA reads TGTGCCACCAGCAGAGATAATGGAGGGACTACCAACAATGAGCAGTTCTTC.

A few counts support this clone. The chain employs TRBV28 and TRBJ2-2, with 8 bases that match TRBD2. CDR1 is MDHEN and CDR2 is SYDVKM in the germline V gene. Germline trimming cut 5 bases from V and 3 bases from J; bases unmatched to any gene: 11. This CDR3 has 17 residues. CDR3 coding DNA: TGTGCCAGCAGTCAATCGCTCGGGGGGGCCCACACCGGGGAGCTGTTTTTT. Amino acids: CASSQSLGGAHTGELFF.

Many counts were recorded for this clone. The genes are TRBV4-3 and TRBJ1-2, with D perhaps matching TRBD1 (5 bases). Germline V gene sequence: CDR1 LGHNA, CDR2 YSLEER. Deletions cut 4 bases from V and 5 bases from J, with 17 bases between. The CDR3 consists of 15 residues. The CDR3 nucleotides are TGCGCCAGCAGCCCGGGGGGAGACTGGGAGTATGGCTACACCTTC. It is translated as CASSPGGDWEYGYTF.

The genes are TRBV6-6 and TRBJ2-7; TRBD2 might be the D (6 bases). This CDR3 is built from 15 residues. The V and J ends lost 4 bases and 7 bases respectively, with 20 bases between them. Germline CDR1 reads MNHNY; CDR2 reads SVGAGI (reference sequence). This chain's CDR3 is CASSSGLLIPREQYF. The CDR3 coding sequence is TGTGCCAGCAGTTCGGGACTCCTTATCCCTAGGGAGCAGTACTTC.

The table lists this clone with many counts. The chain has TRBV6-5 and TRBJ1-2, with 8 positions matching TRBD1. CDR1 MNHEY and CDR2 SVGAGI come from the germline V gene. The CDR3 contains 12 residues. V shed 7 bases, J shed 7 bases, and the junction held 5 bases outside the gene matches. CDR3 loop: CASKLQGGGYTF. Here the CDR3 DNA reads TGTGCCAGCAAGCTACAGGGGGGTGGCTACACCTTC.

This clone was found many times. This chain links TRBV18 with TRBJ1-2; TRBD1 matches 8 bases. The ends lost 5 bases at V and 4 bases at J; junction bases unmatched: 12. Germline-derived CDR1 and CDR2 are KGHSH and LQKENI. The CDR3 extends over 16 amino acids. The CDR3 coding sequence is TGTGCCAGCTCATCAGGACAGGGTGGGGCACTCTATGGCTACACCTTC. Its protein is CASSSGQGGALYGYTF.

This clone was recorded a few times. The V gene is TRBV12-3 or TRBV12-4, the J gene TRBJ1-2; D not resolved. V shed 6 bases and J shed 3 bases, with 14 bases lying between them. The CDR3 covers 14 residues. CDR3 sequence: CASRAAGEDYGYTF. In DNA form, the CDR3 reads TGTGCCAGCAGGGCGGCGGGAGAGGACTATGGCTACACCTTC.

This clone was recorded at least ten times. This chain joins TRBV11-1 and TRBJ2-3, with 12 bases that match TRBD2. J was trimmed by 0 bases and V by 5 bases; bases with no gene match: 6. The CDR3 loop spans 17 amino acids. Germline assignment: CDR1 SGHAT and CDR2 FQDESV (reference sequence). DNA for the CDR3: TGTGCCAGCAGCAGGGCCGGGACTAGCGGGAGCACAGATACGCAGTATTTT. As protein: CASSRAGTSGSTDTQYF.

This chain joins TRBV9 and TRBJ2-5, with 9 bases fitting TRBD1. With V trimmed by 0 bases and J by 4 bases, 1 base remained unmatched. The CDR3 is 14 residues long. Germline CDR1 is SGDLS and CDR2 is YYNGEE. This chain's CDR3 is CASSVEGQGETQYF. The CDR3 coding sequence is TGTGCCAGCAGCGTAGAGGGACAGGGAGAGACCCAGTACTTC.

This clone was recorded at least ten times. The CDR3 is CASSSGQVSGGYTF. The CDR3 DNA is TGTGCCAGCAGCTCGGGACAGGTGTCGGGGGGCTACACCTTC. V gene TRBV7-9 combines with J gene TRBJ1-2; 8 bases match TRBD1. The CDR3 length is 14 residues. V shed 4 bases, J shed 8 bases, and the junction held 9 bases outside the gene matches. Per germline, CDR1 SEHNR and CDR2 FQNEAQ (reference sequence).

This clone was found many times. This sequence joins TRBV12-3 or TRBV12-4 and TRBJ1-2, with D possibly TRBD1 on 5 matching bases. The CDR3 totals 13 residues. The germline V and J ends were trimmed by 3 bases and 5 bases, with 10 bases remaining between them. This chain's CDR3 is CASSFREEYGYTF. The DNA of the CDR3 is TGTGCCAGCAGTTTCAGGGAAGAGTATGGCTACACCTTC.

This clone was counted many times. CDR3 nucleotide sequence: TGTGCCAGCAGCTTGGGGGGGGGCTATGGCTACACCTTC. Translating gives CASSLGGGYGYTF. The chain has TRBV7-6 and TRBJ1-2, with D perhaps matching TRBD1 (5 bases). CDR1 is SGHVS and CDR2 is FNYEAQ in the germline V gene. The CDR3 runs 13 residues. Trimming pared 3 bases from V and 4 bases from J, leaving 9 bases between.

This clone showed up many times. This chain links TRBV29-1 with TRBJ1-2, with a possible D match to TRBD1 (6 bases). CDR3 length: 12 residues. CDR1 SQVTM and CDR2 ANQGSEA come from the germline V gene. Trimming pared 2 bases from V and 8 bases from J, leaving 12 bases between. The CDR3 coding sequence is TGCAGCGTTGAAATGGGGGCGCTGGGCTACACCTTC. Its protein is CSVEMGALGYTF.

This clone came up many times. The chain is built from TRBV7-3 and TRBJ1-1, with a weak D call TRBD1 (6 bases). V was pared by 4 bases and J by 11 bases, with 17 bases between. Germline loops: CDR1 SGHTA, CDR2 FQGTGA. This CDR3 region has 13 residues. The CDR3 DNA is TGTGCCAGCAGCTCCCGCTCAACAGGGTGGGCTTTCTTT. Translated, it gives CASSSRSTGWAFF.

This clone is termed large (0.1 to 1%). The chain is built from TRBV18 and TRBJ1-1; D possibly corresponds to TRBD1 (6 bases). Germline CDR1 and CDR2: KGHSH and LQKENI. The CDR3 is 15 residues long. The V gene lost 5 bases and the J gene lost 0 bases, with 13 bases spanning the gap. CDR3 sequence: CASSGIGGLNTEAFF. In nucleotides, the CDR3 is TGTGCCAGCTCAGGAATTGGGGGCCTGAACACTGAAGCTTTCTTT.

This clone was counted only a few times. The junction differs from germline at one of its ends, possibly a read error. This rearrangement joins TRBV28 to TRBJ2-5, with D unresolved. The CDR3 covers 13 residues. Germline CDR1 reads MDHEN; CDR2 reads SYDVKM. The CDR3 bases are TGTGCCAGCAGTCCAACCCTCGGCGGCCTAACCGACTTC. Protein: CASSPTLGGLTDF.

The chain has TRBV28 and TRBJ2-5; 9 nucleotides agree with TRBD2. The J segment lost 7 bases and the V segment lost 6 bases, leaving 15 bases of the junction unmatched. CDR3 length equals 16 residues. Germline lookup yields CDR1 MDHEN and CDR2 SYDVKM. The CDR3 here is CASRMGLASLKGTQYF. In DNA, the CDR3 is TGTGCCAGCAGAATGGGACTAGCATCCCTCAAAGGGACCCAGTACTTC.

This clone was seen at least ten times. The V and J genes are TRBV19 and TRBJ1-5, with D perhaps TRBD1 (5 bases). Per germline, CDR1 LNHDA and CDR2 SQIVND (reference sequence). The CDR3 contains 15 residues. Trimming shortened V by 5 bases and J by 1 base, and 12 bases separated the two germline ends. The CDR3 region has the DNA TGTGCCAGTAGTCGAAGGGGTATCAGCAATCAGCCCCAGCATTTT. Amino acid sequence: CASSRRGISNQPQHF.

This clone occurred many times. CDR3 coding DNA: TGTGCCAGCAGTTTCAGGACTGGGAGGTACGAGCAGTACTTC. The encoded protein is CASSFRTGRYEQYF. The chain has TRBV27 and TRBJ2-7; a possible D gene is TRBD2 (6 bases). Germline-derived CDR1 and CDR2 are MNHEY and SMNVEV (reference sequence). This CDR3 region has 14 residues. V was shortened by 3 bases and J by 4 bases, with 13 bases between the two germline ends.

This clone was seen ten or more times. CDR3 DNA: TGTGCCAGCAGCCTTGGGACAGGGCCTGGCTATGGCTACACCTTC. It is translated as CASSLGTGPGYGYTF. The chain couples TRBV7-9 to TRBJ1-2, with 9 bases lining up with TRBD1. This CDR3 region has 15 residues. The germline V gene encodes CDR1 SEHNR and CDR2 FQNEAQ (reference sequence). V lost 5 bases and J lost 4; bases outside the gene matches: 8. The full variable domain, with the rest looked up from reference TRBV7-9 and TRBJ1-2, is DTGVSQNPRHKITKRGQNVTFRCDPISEHNRLYWYRQTLGQGPEFLTYFQNEAQLEKSRLLSDRFSAERPKGSFSTLEIQRTEQGDSAMYLCASSLGTGPGYGYTFGSGTRLTVV.

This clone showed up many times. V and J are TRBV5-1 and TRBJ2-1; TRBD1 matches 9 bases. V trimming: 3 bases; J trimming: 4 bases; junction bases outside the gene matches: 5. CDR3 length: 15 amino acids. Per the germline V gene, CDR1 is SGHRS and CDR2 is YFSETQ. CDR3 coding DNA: TGCGCCAGCAGCTCAGGACAGGGGAGTTACAATGAGCAGTTCTTC. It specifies CASSSGQGSYNEQFF.

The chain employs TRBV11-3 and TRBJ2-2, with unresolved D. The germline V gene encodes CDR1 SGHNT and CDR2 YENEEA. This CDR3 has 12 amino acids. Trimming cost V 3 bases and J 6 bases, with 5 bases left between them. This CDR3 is CASSFLAGELFF. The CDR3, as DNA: TGTGCCAGCAGCTTTTTAGCCGGGGAGCTGTTTTTT.

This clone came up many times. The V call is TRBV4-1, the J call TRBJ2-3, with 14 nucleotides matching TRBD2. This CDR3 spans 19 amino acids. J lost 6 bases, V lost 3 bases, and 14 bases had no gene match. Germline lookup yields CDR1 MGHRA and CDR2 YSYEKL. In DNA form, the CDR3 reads TGCGCCAGCAGCCAGGTCCCGGGACTAGCGGGGGCCTTTCGGGATACGCAGTATTTT. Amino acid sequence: CASSQVPGLAGAFRDTQYF.

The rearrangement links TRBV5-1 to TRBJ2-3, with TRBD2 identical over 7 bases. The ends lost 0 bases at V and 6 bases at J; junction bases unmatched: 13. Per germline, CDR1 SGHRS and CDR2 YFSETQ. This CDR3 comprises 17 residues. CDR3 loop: CASSLAGTNWGRDTQYF. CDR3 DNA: TGCGCCAGCAGCTTGGCTGGGACTAATTGGGGTCGGGATACGCAGTATTTT.

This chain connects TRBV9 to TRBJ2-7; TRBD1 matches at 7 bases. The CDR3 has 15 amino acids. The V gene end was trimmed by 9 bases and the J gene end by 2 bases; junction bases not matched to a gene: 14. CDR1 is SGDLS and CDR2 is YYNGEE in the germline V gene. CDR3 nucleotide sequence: TGTGCCATTTGTTTCAAACAGGGGACGGCCTACGAGCAGTACTTC. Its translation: CAICFKQGTAYEQYF. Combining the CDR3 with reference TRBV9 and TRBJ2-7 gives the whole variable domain DSGVTQTPKHLITATGQRVTLRCSPRSGDLSVYWYQQSLDQGLQFLIQYYNGEERAKGNILERFSAQQFPDLHSELNLSSLELGDSALYFCAICFKQGTAYEQYFGPGTRLTVT.

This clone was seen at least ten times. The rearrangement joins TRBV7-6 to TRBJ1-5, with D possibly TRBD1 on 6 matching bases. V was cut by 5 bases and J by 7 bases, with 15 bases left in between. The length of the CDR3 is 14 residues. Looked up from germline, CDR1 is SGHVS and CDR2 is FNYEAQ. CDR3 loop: CASSPGRGGQPQHF. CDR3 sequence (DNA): TGTGCCAGCAGCCCGGGCAGGGGCGGACAGCCCCAGCATTTT.

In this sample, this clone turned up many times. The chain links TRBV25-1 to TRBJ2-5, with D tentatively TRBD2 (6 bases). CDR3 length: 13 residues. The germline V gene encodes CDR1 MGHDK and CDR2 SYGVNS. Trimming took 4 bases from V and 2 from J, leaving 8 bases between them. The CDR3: CASSVRGQETQYF. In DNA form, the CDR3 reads TGTGCCAGCAGTGTTCGGGGGCAAGAGACCCAGTACTTC. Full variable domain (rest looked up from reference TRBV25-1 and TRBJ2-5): EADIYQTPRYLVIGTGKKITLECSQTMGHDKMYWYQQDPGMELHLIHYSYGVNSTEKGDLSSESTVSRIRTEHFPLTLESARPSHTSQYLCASSVRGQETQYFGPGTRLLVL.

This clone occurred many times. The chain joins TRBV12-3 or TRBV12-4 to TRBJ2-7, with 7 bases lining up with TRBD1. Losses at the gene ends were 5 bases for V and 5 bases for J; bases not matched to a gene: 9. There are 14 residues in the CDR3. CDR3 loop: CASSRHRGTHEQYF. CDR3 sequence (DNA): TGTGCCAGCAGTAGGCACAGGGGTACCCACGAGCAGTACTTC.